The 17 T cell receptor beta chains below all came from one sample that was sequenced in a study of T cell repertoires in cytomegalovirus infection. TCRdb used MiXCR to reprocess the reads, holding one entry per CDR3 protein. The table lists about 920,000 distinct CDR3 sequences, under 40% of them singletons, with about an eighth in the top ten. Antigens of these TCRs are unknown. The sequences come from cultured CD8+ T cells from PBMCs, collected from culture after CMV antigen stimulation. These receptor sequences come from a human donor in good health (CMV status not recorded). Some clones in this sample may be carry-over from other donors' samples.

The chain uses TRBV20-1 and TRBJ2-1, with D possibly TRBD1 on 6 matching bases. This CDR3 spans 13 amino acids. In germline, CDR1 is DFQATT, CDR2 SNEGSKA (reference sequence). V lost 5 bases to trimming and J lost 5 bases, with 13 bases between them. CDR3 residues: CSARPTGNNEQFF. The CDR3 DNA is TGCAGTGCTCGCCCAACAGGGAACAATGAGCAGTTCTTC.

This clonotype was counted a few times. The chain carries TRBV6-5 and TRBJ2-1, with 7 bases fitting TRBD1. Trimming at V came to 4 bases and at J to 0 bases, leaving 6 bases not matched to a gene. The germline CDR1 and CDR2 sequences are MNHEY and SVGAGI. The length of the CDR3 is 16 residues. This CDR3 is CASSLGTADSYNEQFF. CDR3 coding DNA: TGTGCCAGCAGTTTAGGGACAGCGGACTCCTACAATGAGCAGTTCTTC.

This clonotype appeared a few times. The rearrangement uses TRBV6-1 and TRBJ2-7; 12 bases map to TRBD1. This CDR3 is built from 16 residues. CDR1 MNHNS and CDR2 SASEGT come from the germline V gene. Trimming at V came to 5 bases and at J to 1 base, leaving 6 bases not matched to a gene. The chain's CDR3 is CASSQGGQGASYEQYF. The CDR3 nucleotides are TGTGCCAGCAGTCAAGGGGGACAGGGGGCTTCCTACGAGCAGTACTTC.

V gene TRBV7-6 combines with J gene TRBJ1-5; D gene ambiguous. Germline-derived CDR1 and CDR2 are SGHVS and FNYEAQ. V lost 1 base to trimming and J lost 3 bases, with 13 bases between them. CDR3 length equals 16 residues. The CDR3 coding sequence is TGTGCCAGCAGCTTAGGTGGCCGCTCCAACAATCAGCCCCAGCATTTT. This codes for CASSLGGRSNNQPQHF.

This clonotype came up many times. The rearrangement links TRBV7-2 to TRBJ1-1; D not certain. Germline CDR1 and CDR2: SGHTA and FQGNSA. The germline V and J ends were trimmed by 5 bases and 2 bases, with 15 bases remaining between them. This CDR3 has 15 amino acids. CDR3 protein: CASSGYGRSNTEAFF. The CDR3 DNA sequence: TGTGCCAGCAGCGGTTACGGACGGTCCAACACTGAAGCTTTCTTT. Full variable domain (remainder filled in from reference TRBV7-2 and TRBJ1-1): GAGVSQSPSNKVTEKGKDVELRCDPISGHTALYWYRQSLGQGLEFLIYFQGNSAPDKSGLPSDRFSAERTGGSVSTLTIQRTQQEDSAVYLCASSGYGRSNTEAFFGQGTRLTVV.

This chain uses TRBV24-1 with TRBJ2-1; the match to TRBD2 covers 7 bases. Germline V gene data show CDR1 as KGHDR and CDR2 as SFDVKD. V lost 4 bases to trimming and J lost 8 bases; unmatched junction nucleotides: 7. This CDR3 spans 14 amino acids. Here the CDR3 DNA reads TGTGCCACCAGTGAGCGGGGGTATCTCTATGAGCAGTTCTTC. Translation: CATSERGYLYEQFF.

This clonotype was counted a few times. The J gene is TRBJ1-2, the V gene TRBV6-6; D not resolved. Germline V gene data show CDR1 as MNHNY and CDR2 as SVGAGI (reference sequence). This CDR3 has 12 amino acids. Between the trimmed V and J ends, which lost 0 bases and 6 bases, there was a span of 5 bases. CDR3 bases: TGTGCCAGCAGTTACTCCCGTGATGGCTACACCTTC. Its translation is CASSYSRDGYTF.

The chain has TRBV29-1 and TRBJ1-1, with a weak D call TRBD1 (5 bases). The CDR3 extends over 13 amino acids. V dropped 6 bases and J dropped 3 bases, with 14 bases sitting between them. The germline V gene encodes CDR1 SQVTM and CDR2 ANQGSEA. CDR3 nucleotides: TGCAGCGTGACGGGACTCCCGGACACTGAAGCTTTCTTT. Amino acids: CSVTGLPDTEAFF. The complete variable domain, with remaining parts taken from reference TRBV29-1 and TRBJ1-1, reads SAVISQKPSRDICQRGTSLTIQCQVDSQVTMMFWYRQQPGQSLTLIATANQGSEATYESGFVIDKFPISRPNLTFSTLTVSNMSPEDSSIYLCSVTGLPDTEAFFGQGTRLTVV.

This chain joins TRBV7-9 and TRBJ2-5; D is possibly TRBD1 (5 bases). V was trimmed by 1 base and J by 1 base, leaving 10 bases between them. Germline V gene data show CDR1 as SEHNR and CDR2 as FQNEAQ (reference sequence). The CDR3 is made up of 15 amino acids. Here the CDR3 reads CASSLEMGLQETQYF. CDR3 sequence (DNA): TGTGCCAGCAGCTTAGAAATGGGGCTCCAAGAGACCCAGTACTTC.

About this clonotype: At one of its ends the junction is not consistent with the germline gene, which may arise from a read error. The chain recombines TRBV7-9 with TRBJ1-6, with 8 bases aligning to TRBD1. Germline V lookup: CDR1 SEHNR, CDR2 FQNEAQ (reference sequence). The CDR3 totals 16 residues. The CDR3 spells CASSHAGGLHNSPLRF. CDR3 sequence (DNA): TGTGCCAGCAGCCACGCAGGGGGCCTGCATAATTCACCCCTCCGCTTT.

The chain is built from TRBV29-1 and TRBJ1-2, with D hard to call. Germline V gene lookup returns CDR1 SQVTM and CDR2 ANQGSEA. Deletions cut 7 bases from V and 7 bases from J, with 13 bases between. CDR3 length: 11 residues. CDR3 nucleotide sequence: TGCAGCGCCGAACGGCGGGTTGGCTACACCTTC. Amino acid sequence: CSAERRVGYTF. Full variable domain (remainder filled in from reference TRBV29-1 and TRBJ1-2): SAVISQKPSRDICQRGTSLTIQCQVDSQVTMMFWYRQQPGQSLTLIATANQGSEATYESGFVIDKFPISRPNLTFSTLTVSNMSPEDSSIYLCSAERRVGYTFGSGTRLTVV.

This clonotype has ten or more counts. V usage is TRBV7-8 and J usage is TRBJ2-3; the D gene is possibly TRBD1 (6 bases). With 5 bases removed from V and 7 bases from J, the gap between germline ends came to 13 bases. CDR3 length equals 13 residues. Germline V gene sequence: CDR1 SGHVS, CDR2 FQNEAQ. The CDR3 reads CASSPRQAHTQYF. DNA of the CDR3: TGTGCCAGCAGCCCTCGACAGGCTCATACGCAGTATTTT.

This chain's CDR3 is CASSFTGASNQPQHF. The CDR3 DNA reads as TGTGCCAGCAGTTTTACCGGGGCTAGCAATCAGCCCCAGCATTTT. This rearrangement joins TRBV27 to TRBJ1-5, with D possibly matching TRBD1 (5 bases). Trimming shortened V by 3 bases and J by 0 bases, and 9 bases separated the two germline ends. There are 15 residues in the CDR3. CDR1 and CDR2 (germline): MNHEY, SMNVEV (reference sequence).

This rearrangement joins TRBV5-1 to TRBJ2-1, with a weak D call TRBD1 (5 bases). CDR3 length: 13 residues. Germline lookup yields CDR1 SGHRS and CDR2 YFSETQ. V was clipped by 7 bases and J by 9 bases, with 17 bases between them. The CDR3 bases are TGCGCCAGCCAGCCTGGGGCCGCAATTGAGCAGTTCTTC. Its translation is CASQPGAAIEQFF. Full variable domain (remainder filled in from reference TRBV5-1 and TRBJ2-1): KAGVTQTPRYLIKTRGQQVTLSCSPISGHRSVSWYQQTPGQGLQFLFEYFSETQRNKGNFPGRFSGRQFSNSRSEMNVSTLELGDSALYLCASQPGAAIEQFFGPGTRLTVL.

The chain has TRBV4-3 and TRBJ2-1, with 7 bases fitting TRBD2. Per the germline V gene, CDR1 is LGHNA and CDR2 is YSLEER. The CDR3 has 17 amino acids. The J segment lost 5 bases and the V segment lost 0 bases, leaving 10 bases of the junction unmatched. Here the CDR3 reads CASSQDRGLAEDNEQFF. The CDR3 bases are TGCGCCAGCAGCCAAGATAGAGGGCTAGCGGAAGACAATGAGCAGTTCTTC.

Concerning this clonotype: This sequence may be a read error, since a much larger clone differs from it by one base. The gene calls are TRBV6-2 or TRBV6-3 and TRBJ1-1; D might be TRBD1 (5 bases). The germline CDR1 and CDR2 sequences are MNHEY and SVGEGT. The V gene lost 10 bases and the J gene lost 2 bases, with 20 bases spanning the gap. This CDR3 comprises 15 residues. CDR3 DNA sequence: TGTGCCAACACCATGACAGCCTCCCTAAACACTGAAGCTTTCTTT. Protein: CANTMTASLNTEAFF.

This clonotype was seen only once. The rearrangement joins TRBV5-4 to TRBJ2-2, with 8 bases aligning to TRBD1. V lost 1 base and J lost 4; bases outside the gene matches: 6. CDR3 size: 16 residues. CDR1 and CDR2 (germline): SGHNT, YYREEE (reference sequence). The CDR3 region has the DNA TGTGCCAGCAGCTTGTCTCGGACAGGGCTCACCGGGGAGCTGTTTTTT. Residues: CASSLSRTGLTGELFF.